This TCR beta chain was captured by sequencing in a study of regulatory T cells in long-lasting Graves disease. TCR beta libraries were built with iRepertoire HTBI primers and Arm-PCR of CDR3 regions. TCRdb reprocessed the multiplex PCR reads with MiXCR, giving one entry per CDR3 protein. This table holds about 360,000 distinct CDR3 sequences, under 20% found once. Stated time point: newly diagnosed GD, antithyroid drugs for less than 3 months. Generation of the TCR library employed RNA extracted from PBMCs. Patients hailed from an endocrinology department in Xi'an, China. This CDR3 is 11 amino acids long. Germline V gene lookup returns CDR1 SQVTM and CDR2 ANQGSEA. Trimming took 5 bases from V and 8 from J, leaving 9 bases between them. In addition, the sample was reused for a study of T cells in Graves' hyperthyroidism and ophthalmopathy. That source notes: First-round RT-PCR of the TCR CDR3 relied on the HTBI primer set. Most expanded thyroid clonotypes above 0.001 recurred in blood.

This receptor was obtained from a woman younger than 35 with Graves disease. The V call is TRBV29-1, the J call TRBJ2-2; D gene uncertain. The material sequenced was peripheral blood mononuclear cells (PBMCs), taken at new diagnosis, from a patient treated with antithyroid drugs. CDR3 protein: CSVTTGGELFF. The CDR3 bases are TGCAGCGTTACGACCGGAGGGGAGCTGTTTTTT.